This T cell receptor beta chain was obtained from a study of blood T cell repertoires in COVID-19 (dated by TCRdb to the early 2020s). Background for the entire study: The collaborator samples originated in the United States, Italy and Spain and spanned the acute and convalescent phases of COVID-19. A de-identified subject ID, COVID-19 status, age in years and sex were almost always included in the sample metadata. Subjects who had been exposed to COVID-19, were actively infected with it, or had recovered from it provided the deeply sampled blood TCRbeta repertoires that made up the dataset. The samples were drawn from the first 160 participants of the ongoing ImmuneRACE study and from 1,254 subjects provided by 6 global collaborators. The material from the prospective study consisted of cDNA or gDNA derived from T cells, B-cell-depleted T cells, or PBMCs. Where available, HLA class I and class II types were taken from metadata supplied by the sample provider and were not determined by assay-based typing. The repertoires were released in a freely available public database meant as a resource for research on the immune response to SARS-CoV-2. General findings and caveats noted by the study authors: Clinical and demographic metadata were provided uncurated, with the amount varying by source and participant.

Participants in the prospective study were aged about 18 to 89 years, lived in more than 20 United States geographic areas, and enrolled through a virtual design. Cohort assignment in the prospective study relied on participant-reported clinical history from a screening survey and a study questionnaire. Mobile phlebotomists in the prospective study collected whole blood, serum and a nasopharyngeal or oropharyngeal swab from every participant. Participants in the prospective study had the option to provide additional blood draws and questionnaires over a roughly 2-month period. Prospective study blood samples were shipped either frozen or at room temperature before DNA extraction. V is pruned by 5 bases and J by 5 bases, leaving 20 bases of the junction without a gene match. Including cysteine and phenylalanine, the CDR3 has 18 amino acids. This entry keeps only the CDR3 DNA: 54 bases, framed from base 1. The germline V gene (reference sequence) yields LNHNV for CDR1 and YYDKDF for CDR2.

A word on this clone: Its recognized antigen is unknown. No base-level quality is on record; no much larger clone is a single base apart.

The immunoSEQ Assay, a bias-controlled multiplex PCR, was used to amplify TCRbeta CDR3 regions from genomic DNA. Concerning the study's data processing: Within the assay, amplification of reference gene primers was used to estimate how many nucleated cells each sample contained. Sequence reads were collapsed and filtered to measure the absolute abundance of every unique TCRbeta CDR3 rearrangement. For each sample, productive Simpson clonality was calculated as the square root of Simpson's diversity index over productive rearrangements. TCRdb holds this immuneACCESS table with in-frame rearrangements only. Some clones are missing; in checked studies, unresolved V genes explain under half, and the rest has no known cause. The V and J calls and clone size come from that table; D and trimming were worked out from the DNA. In this sample the table shows approximately 220,000 clones, approximately 80% of which occur a single time. About 7% of the sample comes from the top ten.

In this chain, TRBV15 is recombined with TRBJ2-5; 7 of the junction bases match TRBD2. This receptor was taken from a woman aged 40 to 49 with acute COVID-19. Sequenced material: PBMCs or T cells enriched from blood (not recorded which). This receptor has the CDR3 CATSAPEGRGIDYETQYF. The nucleotide sequence reads as follows: TGTGCCACCAGCGCCCCCGAAGGGAGGGGAATCGACTACGAGACCCAGTACTTC. The CDR3 plus the reference TRBV15 and TRBJ2-5 genes for the other parts give the full variable domain: DAMVIQNPRYQVTQFGKPVTLSCSQTLNHNVMYWYQQKSSQAPKLLFHYYDKDFNNEADTPDNFQSRRPNTSFCFLDIRSPGLGDTAMYLCATSAPEGRGIDYETQYFGPGTRLLVL.